This TCR beta chain stems from a study of STAT3 mutations in large granular lymphocyte leukemia. Trimming removed 2 bases from V and 3 bases from J, with 5 bases in between. The CDR3 length is 13 residues. In germline, CDR1 is MNHEY, CDR2 SVGAGI. Generated by immunoSEQ multiplex PCR, the TCRdb table keeps only in-frame clones and is missing some. The data show roughly 29,000 clones, with about three quarters seen just once and roughly 31% held by the top ten. Study results and limitations: TCR clonotype switching after therapy occurred in about 30% of the 18 patients. Every T-cell large granular lymphocyte leukemia patient had at least one immunodominant TCR beta clonotype.

On this clone itself: Its antigen remains unknown.

The sequence was obtained from a woman between 45 and 65 years old with T-cell large granular lymphocyte leukemia. Some clones in this sample may be carry-over from other donors' samples. The chain carries TRBV6-5 and TRBJ1-5; no reliable D call. Input material: peripheral blood mononuclear cells. CDR3 amino acids: CASSYGYNQPQHF. The CDR3 DNA reads as TGTGCCAGCAGTTACGGATACAATCAGCCCCAGCATTTT.